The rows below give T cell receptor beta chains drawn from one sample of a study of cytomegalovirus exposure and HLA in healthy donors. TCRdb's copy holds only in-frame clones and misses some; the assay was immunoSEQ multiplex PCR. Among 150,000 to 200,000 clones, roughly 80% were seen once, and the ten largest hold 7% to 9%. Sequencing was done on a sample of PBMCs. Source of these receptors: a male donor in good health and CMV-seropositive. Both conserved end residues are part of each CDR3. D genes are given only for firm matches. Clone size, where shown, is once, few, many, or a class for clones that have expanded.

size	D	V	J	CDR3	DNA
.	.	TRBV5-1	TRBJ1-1	CASSPFGVGVNTEAFF	TGCGCCAGCAGCCCCTTCGGGGTTGGGGTGAACACTGAAGCTTTCTTT
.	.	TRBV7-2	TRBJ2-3	CASSFDSPDTQYF	TGTGCCAGCAGCTTTGACTCGCCGGATACGCAGTATTTT
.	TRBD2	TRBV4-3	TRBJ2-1	CASSQDWGGRGVSYNEQFF	TGCGCCAGCAGCCAAGATTGGGGGGGGCGGGGGGTCTCCTACAATGAGCAGTTCTTC
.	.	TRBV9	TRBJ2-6	CASSVDRSFGANGLTF	TGTGCCAGCAGCGTTGACAGGTCTTTTGGGGCCAACGGCCTGACTTTC
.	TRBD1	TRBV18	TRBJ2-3	CASSRSGQGADTQYF	TGTGCCAGCTCTAGGTCTGGACAGGGAGCAGATACGCAGTATTTT
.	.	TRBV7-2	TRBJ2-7	CASSLGAKSGYEQYF	TGTGCCAGCAGCTTAGGGGCCAAGAGCGGCTACGAGCAGTACTTC
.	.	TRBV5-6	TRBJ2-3	CASSPESGTDTQYF	TGTGCCAGCAGCCCGGAGAGTGGCACAGATACGCAGTATTTT
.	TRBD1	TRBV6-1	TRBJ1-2	CASSDYRTGVGYTF	TGTGCCAGCAGTGATTATAGGACAGGGGTTGGCTACACCTTC
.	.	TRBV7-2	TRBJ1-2	CASRAPGGNGYTF	TGTGCCAGCCGAGCTCCGGGGGGTAATGGCTACACCTTC
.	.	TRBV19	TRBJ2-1	CASSIGGPDRYYEQFF	TGTGCCAGTAGTATAGGGGGGCCCGATAGGTACTATGAGCAGTTCTTC
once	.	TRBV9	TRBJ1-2	CASSLTQSNYGYTF	TGTGCCAGCAGCCTCACGCAGTCTAACTATGGCTACACCTTC
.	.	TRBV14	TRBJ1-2	CASSLTREAPYGYTF	TGTGCCAGCAGCCTTACGAGGGAAGCCCCCTATGGCTACACCTTC
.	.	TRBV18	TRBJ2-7	CASSPRESSYEQYF	TGTGCCAGCTCTCCTCGTGAGAGCTCCTACGAGCAGTACTTC
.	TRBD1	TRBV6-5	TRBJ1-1	CASSSDRGRTEAFF	TGTGCCAGCAGTTCGGACAGGGGACGGACTGAAGCTTTCTTT
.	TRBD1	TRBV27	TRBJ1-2	CASSLTGRGYTF	TGTGCCAGCAGTTTGACAGGGAGGGGCTACACCTTC
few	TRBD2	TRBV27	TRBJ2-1	CASSFTSGSPRGQFF	TGTGCCAGCAGTTTCACTAGCGGGAGTCCCCGGGGGCAGTTCTTC
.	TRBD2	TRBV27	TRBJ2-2	CASQLAANTGELFF	TGTGCCAGCCAACTAGCGGCGAACACCGGGGAGCTGTTTTTT
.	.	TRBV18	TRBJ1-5	CASSPEGGSQPQHF	TGTGCCAGCTCACCCGAGGGGGGGAGCCAGCCCCAGCATTTT
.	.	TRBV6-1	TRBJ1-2	CASSERYGYTF	TGTGCCAGCAGTGAACGCTATGGCTACACCTTC
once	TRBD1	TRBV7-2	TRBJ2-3	CASSLAGTGGVTDTQYF	TGTGCCAGCAGCTTAGCGGGGACAGGGGGCGTGACAGATACGCAGTATTTT
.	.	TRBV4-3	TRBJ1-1	CASSSQGNTEAFF	TGCGCCAGCAGCTCCCAGGGTAACACTGAAGCTTTCTTT
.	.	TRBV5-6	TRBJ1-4	CASSLAGSATNEKLFF	TGTGCCAGCAGCTTGGCGGGGTCCGCAACTAATGAAAAACTGTTTTTT
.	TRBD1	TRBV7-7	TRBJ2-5	CASSLYRTGVETQYF	TGTGCCAGCAGCTTATACCGGACAGGGGTAGAGACCCAGTACTTC
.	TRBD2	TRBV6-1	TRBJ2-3	CASSEVVTSGGTRGTQYF	TGTGCCAGCAGTGAAGTTGTGACTAGCGGGGGGACCCGTGGTACGCAGTATTTT
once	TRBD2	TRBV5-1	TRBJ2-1	CASSSASGSIYEQFF	TGCGCCAGCAGCTCTGCGAGCGGGAGTATCTATGAGCAGTTCTTC
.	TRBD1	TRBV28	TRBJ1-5	CASSSGTGNQPQHF	TGTGCCAGCAGTTCCGGGACAGGCAATCAGCCCCAGCATTTT